A selection of T cell receptor beta chains follows, all from one sample in a study of patients and donors after allogeneic stem cell transplantation. TCRdb itself ran the RT-PCR reads through MiXCR, one entry per CDR3 protein. The repertoire holds about 960,000 distinct CDR3 sequences, with 15% to 20% as singletons. Material for sequencing was blood, either unsorted or a sorted T cell fraction (not recorded which). These receptors all stem from a human donor who was either an allogeneic HSCT recipient or a stem cell or donor lymphocyte infusion donor (not recorded which). It is not recorded whose cells these are; they may come from a transplant donor. The CDR3 runs from the conserved cysteine through the conserved F or W. Fields, in order: D gene, V gene, J gene, clone size, CDR3 DNA, CDR3 protein. The D gene is left open where the match is weak. Size tells how often a clone was seen (once, few, many) or the class of an expanded clone, and some rows leave it out.

>.|TRBV29-1|TRBJ2-3|few
TGCAGCGTGGTCCGAGTGGCAGATACGCAGTATTTT
CSVVRVADTQYF
>.|TRBV25-1|TRBJ1-6|.
TGTGCCAGCAGTGAATATCCATCCTATAATTCACCCCTCCACTTT
CASSEYPSYNSPLHF
>.|TRBV5-1|TRBJ2-7|many
TGCGCCAGCAGCTTGGAGGGGTTTGGGATTACCTACGAGCAGTACTTC
CASSLEGFGITYEQYF
>.|TRBV4-3|TRBJ2-2|many
TGCGCCAGCAGCCTACTAACCGGGGGCGGGGAGCTGTTTTTT
CASSLLTGGGELFF
>.|TRBV12-3/TRBV12-4|TRBJ1-1|many
TGTGCCAGCAGTTTCAGGGTCGGCACTGAAGCTTTCTTT
CASSFRVGTEAFF
>TRBD2|TRBV5-1|TRBJ2-1|.
TGCGCCAGCAGCGGGTCTAGCGGGAGAGTCCACAATGAGCAGTTCTTC
CASSGSSGRVHNEQFF
>.|TRBV29-1|TRBJ2-5|few
TGCAGCGTTGTCCGACAGGAGCCTCAAGAGACCCAGTACTTC
CSVVRQEPQETQYF
>.|TRBV6-1|TRBJ1-2|few
TGTGCCAGCAGTGCCAGGGAAGGTTATGGCTACACCTTC
CASSAREGYGYTF
>.|TRBV7-9|TRBJ2-7|.
TGTGCCAGCAGCTTAGCAGCCTCCTACTCCTCGGTGCAGTACTTC
CASSLAASYSSVQYF
>.|TRBV10-3|TRBJ2-7|.
TGTGCCATCAGTGAGTCGCCAGGGAGCTCCTACGAGCAGTACTTC
CAISESPGSSYEQYF
>TRBD2|TRBV20-1|TRBJ2-3|.
TGCAGTGCTAGAGATCTTGGAGGGACTAGCGCAGATACGCAGTATTTT
CSARDLGGTSADTQYF
>TRBD1|TRBV6-1|TRBJ2-7|.
TGTGCCAGCAAGCCCGGGACAGGCTGGGAGCAGTACTTC
CASKPGTGWEQYF
>.|TRBV9|TRBJ1-4|few
TGTGCCAGCAGCCCCTCGATCCTCGTGGCAGGGAGCCCAAATGAAAAACTGTTTTTT
CASSPSILVAGSPNEKLFF
>.|TRBV30|TRBJ1-2|.
TGTGCCTGGAGTGACAACGGCTACACCTTC
CAWSDNGYTF
>TRBD2|TRBV2|TRBJ2-1|.
TGTGCCAGCAGGGGCGGGACTAGCTCTGCACATGAGCAGTTCTTC
CASRGGTSSAHEQFF
>.|TRBV2|TRBJ1-2|few
TGTGCCAGCAGTCGGACCAACTATGGCTACACCTTC
CASSRTNYGYTF
>.|TRBV4-1|TRBJ2-5|few
TGCGCCAGCAGCCACCGGGACCGCCAAGAGACCCAGTACTTC
CASSHRDRQETQYF
>TRBD1|TRBV6-2/TRBV6-3|TRBJ2-1|.
TGTGCCAGCAGTTACGGACAGGGGGTTAATGAGCAGTTCTTC
CASSYGQGVNEQFF
>.|TRBV6-5|TRBJ1-2|many
TGTGCCAGCAGTTCAGGGTTCGGCTACACCTTC
CASSSGFGYTF
>.|TRBV12-3/TRBV12-4|TRBJ2-1|.
TGTGCCAGCAGGCCTCAGACAGTTCTAGGGGATGAGCAGTTCTTC
CASRPQTVLGDEQFF
>.|TRBV11-2|TRBJ2-1|.
TGTGCCAGCTCGAACCGGGGCCTCGCCTTCGATGAGCAGTTCTTC
CASSNRGLAFDEQFF
>TRBD1|TRBV24-1|TRBJ2-1|.
TGTGCCAGCACTAACGCCCAGGGGGATGAGCAGTTCTTC
CASTNAQGDEQFF
>TRBD1|TRBV5-1|TRBJ1-5|few
TGCGCCAGCAGCGAGGGACAGGGAATCAATCAGCCCCAGCATTTT
CASSEGQGINQPQHF
>TRBD2|TRBV15|TRBJ2-2|few
TGTGCCACCGGGCTAGCGGGAGGTTCGGAGCTGTTTTTT
CATGLAGGSELFF
>TRBD2|TRBV5-1|TRBJ2-1|.
TGCGCCAGCAGCATGGGACTAACCAATGAGCAGTTCTTC
CASSMGLTNEQFF
>.|TRBV9|TRBJ1-2|.
TGTGCCAGCAGCGACCCCAAGGGGAATGGCTACACCTTC
CASSDPKGNGYTF
>TRBD1|TRBV11-2|TRBJ2-7|.
TGTGCCAGCAGCTTAGTGGGACAGCGGTCCTCCGAGCAGTACTTC
CASSLVGQRSSEQYF
>.|TRBV12-3/TRBV12-4|TRBJ2-4|few
TGTGCCAGCAGAAAAAGCCAGGCAGCCAAAAACATTCAGTACTTC
CASRKSQAAKNIQYF
>.|TRBV20-1|TRBJ1-5|.
TGCAGTGCTAGAAGGGGGGCGTATAGCAATCAGCCCCAGCATTTT
CSARRGAYSNQPQHF
>.|TRBV20-1|TRBJ2-6|.
TGCAGTGCTAGAGATGGTGGGGGGAGTGGGGCCAACGTCCTGACTTTC
CSARDGGGSGANVLTF
>.|TRBV30|TRBJ1-2|.
TGTGCCTGGAGTGTTACAGATACCTATGGCTACACCTTC
CAWSVTDTYGYTF
>.|TRBV7-2|TRBJ1-1|.
TGTGCCAGCAGCTTAGTACTGGGAACGTCCACTGAAGCTTTCTTT
CASSLVLGTSTEAFF